The present T cell receptor beta chain was sequenced within a study of blood T cells in healthy people across ages. This CDR3 is built from 12 residues. The germline V gene encodes CDR1 MNHNS and CDR2 SASEGT. With 7 bases removed from V and 5 bases from J, the gap between germline ends came to 10 bases. The authors ran a second PCR of 7 to 11 cycles using a sample-barcoded 5' primer and a J-beta primer mix. TCRdb reprocessed the 5' RACE reads with MiXCR, giving one entry per CDR3 protein. Of around 500,000 distinct CDR3 sequences in the sample, about 29% were seen once. Total RNA extracted from each sample amounted to at least 6 micrograms. The sample also formed part of further work on T cells of mothers and their children. That investigation notes: RNA extracted was entirely used for cDNA synthesis, about 1.4 ug per 15 ul.

This receptor was taken from a boy aged 2 to 9 in good health. V and J are TRBV6-1 and TRBJ2-3; D is perhaps TRBD2 (6 bases). The source material was blood. Written as DNA, the CDR3 is TGTGCCAGCACTCGGGGGTTAGATACGCAGTATTTT. This gives the protein CASTRGLDTQYF.